A single sample gave rise to the 25 T cell receptor beta chains below, sequenced in a study of CD8 T cells in Susac syndrome. RNA, at roughly 0.45 to 1 ug, was reverse transcribed with random hexamers. TCRdb ran MiXCR on the immunoSEQ multiplex PCR reads and lists one entry per CDR3 protein. This table has about 130,000 distinct CDR3 sequences, just over 90% appearing once. The sample comprised CD8+ T cells from PBMCs. The receptor source for this set is a human donor with multiple sclerosis.

This chain joins TRBV4-2 and TRBJ2-2, with 8 nucleotides matching TRBD2. Per germline, CDR1 LGHNA and CDR2 YNFKEQ. The CDR3 is made up of 22 amino acids. V shed 5 bases, J shed 5 bases, and the junction held 28 bases outside the gene matches. The CDR3 region is CASSTRQPPQRGPLGGTGELFF. CDR3 coding DNA: TGTGCCAGCAGCACCCGACAGCCCCCCCAGCGGGGGCCACTTGGGGGGACCGGGGAGCTGTTTTTT.

This rearrangement joins TRBV5-1 to TRBJ1-1; 9 bases align to TRBD1. V was clipped by 3 bases and J by 3 bases; unmatched bases: 3. Germline CDR1 SGHRS, CDR2 YFSETQ. The CDR3 is 14 residues long. CDR3 protein: CASSYRGHDTEAFF. DNA for the CDR3: TGCGCCAGCAGCTACAGGGGGCACGACACTGAAGCTTTCTTT.

The J gene is TRBJ2-7, the V gene TRBV28; D might be TRBD1 or TRBD2, each matching 5 bases. Trimming pared 2 bases from V and 2 bases from J, leaving 13 bases between. Per germline, CDR1 MDHEN and CDR2 SYDVKM. This CDR3 has 15 residues. The DNA for the CDR3 is TGTGCCAGCAGTTTAGGCAGGGAGAGTACCTACGAGCAGTACGTC. Translated, it gives CASSLGRESTYEQYV.

The chain uses TRBV21-1 and TRBJ2-2; the DNA was not used to check the table's D call, TRBD1. TRBV21-1 is labeled a pseudogene. The CDR3 is 18 amino acids. CDR3 loop: CASSKKGRDYASTGELFF. In nucleotides, the CDR3 is TGTGCCAGCAGCAAAAAAGGCAGGGATTACGCATCCACCGGGGAGCTGTTTTTT.

The genes are TRBV24-1 and TRBJ2-1; D tentatively reads TRBD1 or TRBD2 (5 bases each). CDR1 and CDR2 (germline): KGHDR, SFDVKD. Trimming stripped 3 bases from V and 7 bases from J, with 12 bases between. The CDR3 has 14 residues. In DNA, the CDR3 is TGTGCCACCAGTGATACCTGGGGGATTAATGAGCAGTTCTTC. Protein sequence: CATSDTWGINEQFF.

This chain links TRBV30 with TRBJ2-7; unclear D gene. Trimming took 0 bases from V and 6 from J, leaving 6 bases between them. This CDR3 contains 11 residues. Germline CDR1 is GTSNPN and CDR2 is SVGIG (reference sequence). The CDR3 loop is CAWSVGSEQYV. The CDR3 DNA reads as TGTGCCTGGAGTGTAGGAAGCGAGCAGTACGTC.

The chain joins TRBV27 to TRBJ1-1; D might be TRBD1 (5 bases). The CDR3 sequence is 16 residues long. Trimming took 2 bases from V and 1 from J, leaving 14 bases between them. Germline values: CDR1 MNHEY, CDR2 SMNVEV (reference sequence). In DNA, the CDR3 is TGTGCCAGCAGTTTAGGGTTTAGGGGCCGGAACACTGAAGCTTTCTTT. This codes for CASSLGFRGRNTEAFF.

The genes are TRBV27 and TRBJ2-2; perhaps TRBD2 as D (7 bases). V lost 1 base to trimming and J lost 1 base, with 16 bases between them. Germline V gene lookup returns CDR1 MNHEY and CDR2 SMNVEV (reference sequence). This CDR3 comprises 18 residues. CDR3 sequence: CASSLLGGPNLNTGELFF. In DNA, the CDR3 is TGTGCCAGCAGTTTATTGGGGGGGCCGAACCTGAACACCGGGGAGCTGTTTTTT.

This chain connects TRBV23-1 to TRBJ1-1; 9 bases map to TRBD1. TRBV23-1 is an open reading frame, and its role is uncertain. The CDR3 contains 16 residues. V shed 3 bases and J 13 bases; nucleotides not matched to a gene: 18. The CDR3 here is CASSHFVGDRAQGVFF. CDR3 coding DNA: TGCGCCAGCAGTCATTTTGTTGGGGACAGGGCGCAGGGGGTTTTCTTT.

CDR3 DNA: TGTGCCAGCAGCTTGGCTTTTGAAGATGAGACCCAGTACTTC. It codes for CASSLAFEDETQYF. This rearrangement joins TRBV5-6 to TRBJ2-5; D is undetermined. Germline V gene sequence: CDR1 SGHDT, CDR2 YYEEEE. CDR3 length: 14 residues. V was clipped by 0 bases and J by 5 bases, with 11 bases between them.

The gene calls are TRBV29-1 and TRBJ1-1; 7 nucleotides line up with TRBD1. Germline loops: CDR1 SQVTM, CDR2 ANQGSEA. This CDR3 region has 12 residues. With 6 bases clipped from V and 1 base from J, the junction kept 2 bases outside the gene matches. The CDR3 sequence is CSVTGENTEAFF. The CDR3 coding sequence is TGCAGCGTCACAGGGGAGAACACTGAAGCTTTCTTT.

The table lists this clonotype with a count of one. The J gene is TRBJ2-1, the V gene TRBV6-5, with 8 bases matching TRBD2. The V and J ends lost 0 bases and 4 bases, in that order; junction bases with no gene match: 11. The CDR3 spans 18 residues. The germline V gene has CDR1 MNHEY and CDR2 SVGAGI. DNA for the CDR3: TGTGCCAGCAGTTACTCTTTGCGCGGGAGCGGGAGTTACAATGAGCAGTTCTTC. Its protein is CASSYSLRGSGSYNEQFF.

The chain recombines TRBV28 with TRBJ2-7; 10 bases are a match to TRBD1. In germline, CDR1 is MDHEN, CDR2 SYDVKM. CDR3 length: 15 amino acids. J lost 2 bases, V lost 5 bases, and 6 bases had no gene match. DNA for the CDR3: TGTGCCAGCAGTCGCGGGACAGGGGCTCCCTACGAGCAGTACTTC. Its translation is CASSRGTGAPYEQYF.

The chain has TRBV5-6 and TRBJ2-7; no definite D call. The germline V gene encodes CDR1 SGHDT and CDR2 YYEEEE. Trimming shortened V by 1 base and J by 5 bases, and 19 bases separated the two germline ends. The CDR3 is made up of 16 amino acids. This CDR3 reads CASSLMLRMTANEQYF. The CDR3 DNA reads TGTGCCAGCAGCTTGATGCTGCGAATGACGGCGAACGAGCAGTACTTC.

The CDR3 bases are TGTGCCAGCACCACCTTATGGGGCGAAGCTTTCTTT. Encoded protein: CASTTLWGEAFF. The chain joins TRBV21-1 to TRBJ1-1; the table calls TRBD1, which could not be checked here. TRBV21-1 is termed a pseudogene. The CDR3 runs to 12 residues.

V and J are TRBV19 and TRBJ2-1; D perhaps matches TRBD2 (5 bases). Germline V gene lookup returns CDR1 LNHDA and CDR2 SQIVND (reference sequence). The CDR3 length is 12 residues. Trimming removed 1 base from V and 10 bases from J, with 8 bases in between. DNA of the CDR3: TGTGCCAGTAGTATAGGCGGCGGGGAGCAGTTCTTC. Translation: CASSIGGGEQFF.

The chain links TRBV19 to TRBJ1-5; TRBD1 is a possible D gene (6 bases). The ends were cut back, 9 bases at V and 7 bases at J, with 16 bases in the middle. The germline CDR1 and CDR2 sequences are LNHDA and SQIVND (reference sequence). The CDR3 length is 13 residues. This chain's CDR3 is CASSWGLGQPQHF. CDR3 nucleotide sequence: TGTGCCAGCTCTTGGGGGCTAGGGCAGCCCCAGCATTTT.

The V and J genes are TRBV27 and TRBJ2-7; D gene unclear. Per germline, CDR1 MNHEY and CDR2 SMNVEV (reference sequence). CDR3 size: 15 residues. Between the trimmed V and J ends, which lost 6 bases and 6 bases, there was a span of 21 bases. The CDR3 sequence: CASSPGALSMGEQYV. The CDR3 coding sequence is TGTGCCAGCAGCCCCGGCGCGCTATCGATGGGCGAGCAGTACGTC.

This sequence joins TRBV7-9 and TRBJ1-2, with D possibly being TRBD1 (6 bases). The length of the CDR3 is 16 residues. CDR1 and CDR2 (germline): SEHNR, FQNEAQ (reference sequence). The V end lost 4 bases, the J end lost 6 bases, and 21 bases lay between the germline ends. The CDR3 loop reads CASSSLDAGEGDGYTF. CDR3 sequence (DNA): TGTGCCAGCAGCTCCCTGGATGCAGGGGAGGGGGATGGCTACACCTTC.

The chain has TRBV10-3 and TRBJ2-5, with TRBD1 matching over 7 bases. CDR3 length equals 14 residues. CDR1 is ENHRY, CDR2 SYGVKD, per germline. The V segment lost 6 bases and the J segment 2 bases; nucleotides outside the gene matches: 6. The CDR3 nucleotides are TGTGCCATCAGCCTAGACAGGGAGCAAGAGACCCAGTACTTC. Protein: CAISLDREQETQYF.

The V call is TRBV29-1, the J call TRBJ1-1; perhaps TRBD1 as D (5 bases). The V end lost 5 bases, the J end lost 4 bases, and 11 bases lay between the germline ends. Germline CDR1 SQVTM, CDR2 ANQGSEA. The CDR3 totals 12 residues. The CDR3 region is CSVMGGGTEAFF. CDR3 in DNA: TGCAGCGTTATGGGGGGGGGCACTGAAGCTTTCTTT.

The rearrangement links TRBV12-3 or TRBV12-4 to TRBJ1-1, with TRBD1 as a possible D gene (5 bases). CDR3 size: 16 residues. V was shortened by 5 bases and J by 0 bases, with 16 bases between the two germline ends. CDR3: CASSETGPRLNTEAFF. The CDR3 DNA sequence: TGTGCCAGCAGTGAGACGGGGCCACGCTTGAACACTGAAGCTTTCTTT.

The chain joins TRBV9 to TRBJ2-3; no definite D call. V was trimmed by 0 bases and J by 6 bases, leaving 8 bases between them. CDR1 SGDLS and CDR2 YYNGEE come from the germline V gene. The CDR3 is 13 amino acids. CDR3 amino acids: CASSVGVGDTQYF. CDR3 DNA: TGTGCCAGCAGCGTAGGAGTGGGCGATACGCAGTATTTT.

The rearrangement links TRBV6-5 to TRBJ1-2; D remains ambiguous. The length of the CDR3 is 14 residues. Germline V gene sequence: CDR1 MNHEY, CDR2 SVGAGI. V dropped 6 bases and J dropped 8 bases, with 19 bases sitting between them. CDR3 loop: CASSPVSPGGGYTF. CDR3 DNA: TGTGCCAGCAGCCCCGTCAGCCCTGGAGGCGGCTACACCTTC.

The chain couples TRBV5-1 to TRBJ1-2; D is undetermined. Germline values: CDR1 SGHRS, CDR2 YFSETQ. This CDR3 contains 12 residues. V was shortened by 2 bases and J by 8 bases, with 10 bases between the two germline ends. The CDR3 DNA follows: TGCGCCAGCAGCTTTGAACAATTGGGCTACACCTTC. As protein: CASSFEQLGYTF.